A single sample is the source of the 9 T cell receptor beta chains below, sequenced in a study of OX40 agonist ivuxolimab in advanced cancers. Sequenced by immunoSEQ multiplex PCR; TCRdb stores in-frame clones only, minus some. There are about 64,000 clones in the sample; around 83% occur only once, and approximately 5% lies in the top ten. Sequencing was performed on CD4+ or CD8+ T cells sorted from blood, taken in a trial of the OX40 agonist ivuxolimab. The receptors derive from an adult with an advanced solid tumor such as melanoma, head and neck, liver or kidney cancer.

The rearrangement joins TRBV10-3 to TRBJ2-1, with 11 bases aligning to TRBD2. CDR3 length equals 13 residues. The germline V gene has CDR1 ENHRY and CDR2 SYGVKD. V trimming: 10 bases; J trimming: 7 bases; junction bases outside the gene matches: 6. The CDR3 here is CATLAGGNNEQFF. For the CDR3, the DNA is TGTGCCACCCTAGCGGGAGGTAATAATGAGCAGTTCTTC.

The rearrangement uses TRBV6-6 and TRBJ2-1, with TRBD2 identical over 7 bases. The germline V gene encodes CDR1 MNHNY and CDR2 SVGAGI (reference sequence). The CDR3 is 13 amino acids. V was clipped by 8 bases and J by 1 base; unmatched bases: 2. CDR3 nucleotide sequence: TGTGCCAGCGGACTAGGATCCTACAATGAGCAGTTCTTC. Encoded protein: CASGLGSYNEQFF.

The chain has TRBV9 and TRBJ2-7; 12 nucleotides match TRBD2. This CDR3 has 15 residues. Looked up from germline, CDR1 is SGDLS and CDR2 is YYNGEE. With V trimmed by 0 bases and J by 3 bases, 1 base remained unmatched. The CDR3 DNA reads TGTGCCAGCAGCGTAGGGACTAGCGGGGACTACGAGCAGTACTTC. Protein product: CASSVGTSGDYEQYF.

The genes are TRBV5-1 and TRBJ2-5; 8 positions match TRBD2. This CDR3 is 14 amino acids long. V shed 2 bases, J shed 5 bases, and the junction held 5 bases outside the gene matches. Germline CDR1 SGHRS, CDR2 YFSETQ. The CDR3: CASSFREGGETQYF. In nucleotides, the CDR3 is TGCGCCAGCAGCTTCCGGGAGGGTGGGGAGACCCAGTACTTC.

CDR3: CASSIRGLYNEQFF. Written as DNA, the CDR3 is TGTGCCAGCAGCATAAGGGGGCTCTACAATGAGCAGTTCTTC. The V and J genes are TRBV7-2 and TRBJ2-1, with TRBD1 matching over 7 bases. Germline values: CDR1 SGHTA, CDR2 FQGNSA. The CDR3 loop spans 14 amino acids. J lost 3 bases, V lost 5 bases, and 4 bases had no gene match.

This clone has only a few counts. The chain links TRBV15 to TRBJ1-2, with D maybe TRBD1 (5 bases). V was clipped by 0 bases and J by 6 bases, with 5 bases between them. Germline lookup yields CDR1 LNHNV and CDR2 YYDKDF (reference sequence). CDR3 size: 12 residues. CDR3 DNA sequence: TGTGCCACCAGCAGAGAGGGGCATGGCTACACCTTC. Translated, it gives CATSREGHGYTF.

The chain links TRBV5-1 to TRBJ1-2, with D uncertain. Germline loops: CDR1 SGHRS, CDR2 YFSETQ. The length of the CDR3 is 15 residues. V shed 0 bases and J shed 4 bases, with 13 bases lying between them. As DNA, the CDR3 is TGCGCCAGCAGCTTGGACCCACCGCCTTCCTATGGCTACACCTTC. Protein sequence: CASSLDPPPSYGYTF.

Written as DNA, the CDR3 is TGTGCCAGCAGCCCATCACTAGCGGGAGATGATGAGCAGTTCTTC. Translation: CASSPSLAGDDEQFF. This chain uses TRBV7-9 with TRBJ2-1, with 11 bases aligning to TRBD2. With V trimmed by 5 bases and J by 8 bases, 8 bases remained unmatched. The CDR3 is made up of 15 amino acids. The V gene's germline CDR1 is SEHNR and CDR2 FQNEAQ (reference sequence).

The rearrangement links TRBV4-3 to TRBJ1-1; tentatively, D is TRBD1 (6 bases). Germline values: CDR1 LGHNA, CDR2 YSLEER. This CDR3 has 14 residues. V was shortened by 4 bases and J by 3 bases, with 12 bases between the two germline ends. Here the CDR3 DNA reads TGCGCCAGCAGCCGAGGACAGAGGGACACTGAAGCTTTCTTT. It encodes CASSRGQRDTEAFF.